The 26 T cell receptor beta chains below were found in one sample sequenced in a study of sequential checkpoint blockade in melanoma (dated by TCRdb to 2018 to 2020). Sample treatment or condition, as interpreted from the label and publication: randomized to nivolumab then ipilimumab (arm A) or the reverse (arm B). The receptor library was made with the immunoSEQ multiplex PCR assay. Not all clones reach the TCRdb copy of this immuneACCESS table, which keeps in-frame sequences only. Checked studies attribute under half of the gap to unresolved V genes and leave the rest unexplained. Counted in this sample were around 20,000 clones; 80% of them appeared once. The ten most abundant clones make up 27% of the sample. The specimen comprised CD8+ T cells sorted from blood (inferred from file names), sampled from a patient given nivolumab and ipilimumab in sequence. These receptors came from a human donor with melanoma.

The chain links TRBV7-9 to TRBJ2-3; no clear D. This CDR3 is 14 amino acids long. V shed 4 bases and J shed 6 bases, with 14 bases lying between them. Germline-derived CDR1 and CDR2 are SEHNR and FQNEAQ (reference sequence). CDR3 in amino acids: CASSSRYNPDTQYF. The CDR3 bases are TGTGCCAGCAGCTCCAGGTACAACCCCGATACGCAGTATTTT.

The rearrangement uses TRBV27 and TRBJ2-3, with TRBD2 as a possible D gene (5 bases). Trimming shortened V by 7 bases and J by 3 bases, and 11 bases separated the two germline ends. Germline CDR1 reads MNHEY; CDR2 reads SMNVEV (reference sequence). CDR3 size: 13 residues. The CDR3 nucleotides read TGTGCCAGCATGGGAGTAGGGACAGATACGCAGTATTTT. It translates to CASMGVGTDTQYF.

The chain employs TRBV4-1 and TRBJ2-7; 9 nucleotides line up with TRBD1. Per germline, CDR1 MGHRA and CDR2 YSYEKL. Unmatched junction bases numbered 6, after V lost 6 bases and J lost 0 bases. There are 15 residues in the CDR3. CDR3 protein: CASSPGTGNSYEQYF. The CDR3 DNA is TGCGCCAGCAGTCCCGGGACAGGGAACTCCTACGAGCAGTACTTC.

The V gene is TRBV2, the J gene TRBJ1-2; 7 bases fit TRBD1. The ends lost 9 bases at V and 5 bases at J; junction bases unmatched: 18. CDR3 length equals 16 residues. From germline, CDR1 is SNHLY and CDR2 FYNNEI. Here the CDR3 reads CARETVRDSDTYGYTF. In DNA form, the CDR3 reads TGTGCCAGGGAGACCGTTCGGGACAGCGATACTTATGGCTACACCTTC.

The count of this clone is one. This chain links TRBV13 with TRBJ2-5, with D unclear. Germline lookup yields CDR1 PRHDT and CDR2 FYEKMQ (reference sequence). The V end was cut by 5 bases, the J end by 0 bases, with 7 bases between. CDR3 length: 13 residues. CDR3 DNA: TGTGCCAGCAGCAATGAGTACCAAGAGACCCAGTACTTC. Protein: CASSNEYQETQYF.

The chain uses TRBV29-1 and TRBJ1-1; 8 bases are a match to TRBD1. V was pared by 4 bases and J by 1 base, with 8 bases of the junction left unmatched. Looked up from germline, CDR1 is SQVTM and CDR2 is ANQGSEA. The CDR3 totals 15 residues. The CDR3 DNA is TGCAGCGTTGTCCCGACCACAGGGGGGAACACTGAAGCTTTCTTT. Its protein is CSVVPTTGGNTEAFF.

This chain connects TRBV19 to TRBJ2-3; TRBD2 is a possible D gene (5 bases). The CDR3 is 15 amino acids. CDR1 is LNHDA, CDR2 SQIVND, per germline (reference sequence). Trimming cost V 1 base and J 1 base, with 9 bases left between them. In DNA form, the CDR3 reads TGTGCCAGTAGTATAGGTCCCGGGGGCACAGATACGCAGTATTTT. The encoded protein is CASSIGPGGTDTQYF.

This clone has just a few counts. The chain is built from TRBV7-2 and TRBJ2-5; 8 bases align to TRBD2. The CDR3 has 14 residues. CDR1 is SGHTA and CDR2 is FQGNSA in the germline V gene. The V and J ends lost 3 bases and 4 bases, in that order; junction bases with no gene match: 4. The CDR3 sequence is CASSFNGRVETQYF. CDR3 coding DNA: TGTGCCAGCAGCTTTAACGGGAGGGTAGAGACCCAGTACTTC.

This rearrangement joins TRBV7-9 to TRBJ2-3; D is undetermined. Trimming removed 3 bases at V and 3 bases at J, with 13 bases between. This CDR3 is built from 15 residues. CDR1 and CDR2 from the germline V gene are SEHNR and FQNEAQ (reference sequence). As DNA, the CDR3 is TGTGCCAGCAGCTTTTCTTTTGACGGGACAGATACGCAGTATTTT. This codes for CASSFSFDGTDTQYF.

The J gene is TRBJ2-5, the V gene TRBV7-9, with D tentatively TRBD2 (6 bases). With the DNA end fitting TRBJ2-7 better, the J assignment may be wrong. The CDR3 runs 12 residues. Germline V CDR1 and CDR2: SEHNR, FQNEAQ (reference sequence). The DNA for the CDR3 is TGTGCCAGCAGCTTGTCGGGAGCCGAGCAGTACTTC. This sequence encodes CASSLSGAEQYF.

The V call is TRBV6-5, the J call TRBJ1-1, with unresolved D. Germline V lookup: CDR1 MNHEY, CDR2 SVGAGI. Trimming left V 11 bases short and J 10 bases short, with 11 bases between. The CDR3 consists of 9 residues. The chain's CDR3 is CAVGRGAFF. The CDR3 nucleotides are TGTGCCGTCGGACGGGGAGCTTTCTTT.

The chain employs TRBV14 and TRBJ1-2; the D is unclear. The V gene lost 1 base and the J gene lost 7 bases, with 10 bases spanning the gap. The CDR3 is made up of 13 amino acids. Per germline, CDR1 SGHDN and CDR2 FVKESK. CDR3 DNA: TGTGCCAGCAGCCAAGGTCCGATGGCTGGCTACACCTTC. This encodes CASSQGPMAGYTF.

This clone was found many times. The rearrangement uses TRBV6-4 and TRBJ1-5; D may be TRBD1 (5 bases). V dropped 2 bases and J dropped 2 bases, with 7 bases sitting between them. This CDR3 comprises 14 residues. Germline assignment: CDR1 MRHNA and CDR2 SNTAGT. This chain's CDR3 is CASSDRGGNQPQHF. CDR3 bases: TGTGCCAGCAGTGACAGGGGTGGCAATCAGCCCCAGCATTTT.

By proportion, this clone is medium-sized. The chain is built from TRBV2 and TRBJ1-4, with 9 nucleotides matching TRBD1. With 5 bases clipped from V and 8 bases from J, the junction kept 9 bases outside the gene matches. The CDR3 has 15 residues. Germline V gene data show CDR1 as SNHLY and CDR2 as FYNNEI. This CDR3 is CASSFSGTGREKLFF. In nucleotides, the CDR3 is TGTGCCAGCAGTTTCTCCGGGACAGGGAGGGAAAAACTGTTTTTT.

The gene calls are TRBV5-6 and TRBJ2-7, with a weak D call TRBD1 (6 bases). Germline V gene data show CDR1 as SGHDT and CDR2 as YYEEEE. V lost 2 bases, J lost 2 bases, and 11 bases lay in between. The CDR3 has 14 amino acids. CDR3 sequence (DNA): TGTGCCAGCAGCTTACAGGGTAGAGCCTACGAGCAGTACTTC. Translation gives CASSLQGRAYEQYF. Together with reference TRBV5-6 and TRBJ2-7, the CDR3 gives the full variable domain: DAGVTQSPTHLIKTRGQQVTLRCSPKSGHDTVSWYQQALGQGPQFIFQYYEEEERQRGNFPDRFSGHQFPNYSSELNVNALLLGDSALYLCASSLQGRAYEQYFGPGTRLTVT.

The rearrangement uses TRBV9 and TRBJ2-7; 7 nucleotides line up with TRBD1. CDR1 is SGDLS, CDR2 YYNGEE, per germline. J gave up 4 bases and V 0 bases, and 4 bases lay outside the gene matches. This CDR3 spans 14 amino acids. This CDR3 is CASSVAGGGYEQYF. Written as DNA, the CDR3 is TGTGCCAGCAGCGTAGCAGGGGGTGGTTACGAGCAGTACTTC.

This clone showed up just a few times. The chain joins TRBV11-2 to TRBJ1-2; D might be TRBD1 (5 bases). The CDR3 is made up of 12 amino acids. V lost 8 bases and J lost 8, with 15 bases in between. Germline loops: CDR1 SGHAT, CDR2 FQNNGV. CDR3 loop: CASRLSGEGYTF. Written as DNA, the CDR3 is TGTGCCAGCCGGTTGTCGGGGGAGGGCTACACCTTC.

The chain combines TRBV7-9 with TRBJ1-4; 9 bases line up with TRBD1. J was trimmed by 1 base and V by 5 bases; bases with no gene match: 8. This CDR3 has 17 amino acids. Germline lookup yields CDR1 SEHNR and CDR2 FQNEAQ (reference sequence). The CDR3 nucleotides read TGTGCCAGCAGCCGCGTCCCGGGACAGGGAACTAATGAAAAACTGTTTTTT. Translation: CASSRVPGQGTNEKLFF.

This clone has a single count. The chain couples TRBV5-6 to TRBJ2-3, with TRBD1 matching 7 bases. Per germline, CDR1 SGHDT and CDR2 YYEEEE. The CDR3 length is 16 residues. V lost 0 bases, J lost 1 base, and 5 bases stayed unmatched. The CDR3, as DNA: TGTGCCAGCAGCTTGGTCTACAGGGGCCGCACAGATACGCAGTATTTT. As protein: CASSLVYRGRTDTQYF.

V is TRBV4-3 and J is TRBJ2-7; D might be TRBD1 (6 bases). CDR3 length: 18 amino acids. CDR1 and CDR2 from the germline V gene are LGHNA and YSLEER. The ends were cut back, 0 bases at V and 3 bases at J, with 21 bases in the middle. In DNA, the CDR3 is TGCGCCAGCAGCCAAGATCTCGACAGGTTGGGCGCGGGCTACGAGCAGTACTTC. Amino acid sequence: CASSQDLDRLGAGYEQYF.

The CDR3 is CASSLAGGAHDEQYF. The CDR3 nucleotides are TGTGCCAGCAGCTTGGCGGGGGGGGCGCACGACGAGCAGTACTTC. This chain links TRBV5-4 with TRBJ2-7, with TRBD2 matching over 8 bases. From germline, CDR1 is SGHNT and CDR2 YYREEE (reference sequence). Trimming cost V 0 bases and J 5 bases; bases outside gene matches: 7. The length of the CDR3 is 15 residues.

The gene calls are TRBV7-8 and TRBJ2-3; 10 bases fit TRBD2. V lost 6 bases to trimming and J lost 5 bases; unmatched junction nucleotides: 8. The CDR3 is made up of 15 amino acids. Germline-derived CDR1 and CDR2 are SGHVS and FQNEAQ. The CDR3: CASRRLAGVVDTQYF. The CDR3 coding sequence is TGTGCCAGCAGACGTCTAGCGGGAGTAGTAGATACGCAGTATTTT.

This clone was seen only once. J is TRBJ2-5 and V is TRBV4-1; 8 bases agree with TRBD2. There are 19 residues in the CDR3. Germline loops: CDR1 MGHRA, CDR2 YSYEKL. With V trimmed by 4 bases and J by 3 bases, 19 bases remained unmatched. The CDR3 protein is CASSLLPGIRGGEEETQYF. The DNA of the CDR3 is TGCGCCAGCAGCCTATTACCGGGTATTCGGGGGGGCGAGGAAGAGACCCAGTACTTC.

The V gene is TRBV7-9, the J gene TRBJ2-2; the D gene is possibly TRBD2 (5 bases). This CDR3 contains 17 residues. Germline V lookup: CDR1 SEHNR, CDR2 FQNEAQ (reference sequence). Trimming pared 1 base from V and 7 bases from J, leaving 19 bases between. CDR3 nucleotide sequence: TGTGCCAGCAGCTTAGGCTGGGCTGCTGCGGAGGACGGGGAGCTGTTTTTT. Translation gives CASSLGWAAAEDGELFF. Full variable domain (outside the CDR3, taken from reference TRBV7-9 and TRBJ2-2): DTGVSQNPRHKITKRGQNVTFRCDPISEHNRLYWYRQTLGQGPEFLTYFQNEAQLEKSRLLSDRFSAERPKGSFSTLEIQRTEQGDSAMYLCASSLGWAAAEDGELFFGEGSRLTVL.

This rearrangement joins TRBV7-8 to TRBJ2-7; 8 bases match TRBD2. CDR3 length: 15 residues. Germline V gene lookup returns CDR1 SGHVS and CDR2 FQNEAQ. The trim removed 0 bases at V and 3 bases at J, leaving 4 bases unmatched. CDR3 region: CASSLAPSGSYEQYF. The DNA of the CDR3 is TGTGCCAGCAGCTTAGCCCCGAGCGGGAGCTACGAGCAGTACTTC.

The chain combines TRBV5-6 with TRBJ2-7; 12 bases align to TRBD2. The CDR3 length is 15 residues. V lost 0 bases and J lost 2; bases outside the gene matches: 0. Germline V gene lookup returns CDR1 SGHDT and CDR2 YYEEEE. CDR3 loop: CASSLASGRAYEQYF. Written as DNA, the CDR3 is TGTGCCAGCAGCTTGGCTAGCGGGAGGGCCTACGAGCAGTACTTC. The full variable domain, with the rest looked up from reference TRBV5-6 and TRBJ2-7, is DAGVTQSPTHLIKTRGQQVTLRCSPKSGHDTVSWYQQALGQGPQFIFQYYEEEERQRGNFPDRFSGHQFPNYSSELNVNALLLGDSALYLCASSLASGRAYEQYFGPGTRLTVT.